The count of the clone carrying this T cell receptor beta chain is one. What it recognizes is unknown. This CDR3 is 16 amino acids long. Trimming took 2 bases from V and 3 from J, leaving 14 bases between them. Germline V gives CDR1 SGHDN, CDR2 FVKESK. This record belongs to a study of shared clonotypes between healthy human individuals. Study-wide points: Estimated richness was generally greater in naive than memory subsets.

As processed by the authors: Junction-only sequences without quality scores were provided by ImmunoSEQ, so filtering was different. Sequenced by immunoSEQ multiplex PCR; TCRdb stores in-frame clones only, minus some. V and J calls and clone size are given by that table; D and trimming were obtained from the DNA. The sample holds 2 million to 3 million clones, 93% seen once. The source material was naive CD4+ T cells from PBMCs. Sample subset: CD45RA+ positively selected. The chain links TRBV14 to TRBJ2-1; a possible D gene is TRBD1 (6 bases). The sequence came from a man younger than 30 in good health. Some clones in this sample may be carry-over from other donors' samples. The CDR3 reads CASSQNDGGLYNEQFF. The CDR3, as DNA: TGTGCCAGCAGCCAAAATGATGGGGGCCTCTACAATGAGCAGTTCTTC.